The 16 T cell receptor beta chains given below trace back to one sample, sequenced in a study of shared clonotypes between healthy human individuals. Produced via immunoSEQ multiplex PCR; TCRdb's table is partial and in-frame only. In the table there are fewer than 500,000 clones, 60% to 80% of which are singletons. Sequenced: PBMCs. The receptors shown here come from a woman in her 40s in good health. Some clones in this sample may be carry-over from other donors' samples.

This clone turned up a few times. In the same sample, other DNA sequences code for this CDR3. The V and J genes are TRBV7-2 and TRBJ1-5; 7 bases map to TRBD1. Per germline, CDR1 SGHTA and CDR2 FQGNSA. The CDR3 runs to 14 residues. With V trimmed by 6 bases and J by 3 bases, 5 bases remained unmatched. In nucleotides, the CDR3 is TGTGCCAGCAGTCGGGACAGAAACAATCAGCCCCAGCATTTT. This codes for CASSRDRNNQPQHF.

The chain uses TRBV7-7 and TRBJ2-3; D is possibly TRBD1 (6 bases). CDR3 size: 15 residues. V was cut by 3 bases and J by 1 base, with 11 bases left in between. Per the germline V gene, CDR1 is SSHAT and CDR2 is FNYEAQ (reference sequence). The CDR3, as DNA: TGTGCCAGCAGCTTTGGGGCAGGGGGCACAGATACGCAGTATTTT. Residues: CASSFGAGGTDTQYF. The complete variable domain, with remaining parts taken from reference TRBV7-7 and TRBJ2-3, reads GAGVSQSPRYKVTKRGQDVTLRCDPISSHATLYWYQQALGQGPEFLTYFNYEAQPDKSGLPSDRFSAERPEGSISTLTIQRTEQRDSAMYRCASSFGAGGTDTQYFGPGTRLTVL.

The rearrangement joins TRBV6-6 to TRBJ2-2; D uncertain. This CDR3 is built from 15 residues. Trimming took off 5 bases at V and 2 bases at J, with 12 bases between the two ends. CDR1 MNHNY and CDR2 SVGAGI come from the germline V gene (reference sequence). The CDR3 DNA reads TGTGCCAGCAGTCCTCCCCAATCAAACACCGGGGAGCTGTTTTTT. Translated, it gives CASSPPQSNTGELFF.

This clone has ten or more counts. The V gene is TRBV2, the J gene TRBJ2-1; 7 positions match TRBD2. This CDR3 spans 15 amino acids. Trimming cost V 3 bases and J 5 bases; bases outside gene matches: 7. Germline V gene data show CDR1 as SNHLY and CDR2 as FYNNEI. As DNA, the CDR3 is TGTGCCAGCAGTGAGGCGGGAGTTTTCCACAATGAGCAGTTCTTC. Encoded protein: CASSEAGVFHNEQFF.

The chain joins TRBV7-9 to TRBJ2-1, with TRBD2 as a possible D gene (6 bases). Germline V lookup: CDR1 SEHNR, CDR2 FQNEAQ (reference sequence). The CDR3 runs to 12 residues. V was clipped by 1 base and J by 11 bases, with 9 bases between them. In DNA form, the CDR3 reads TGTGCCAGCAGCTTAGAAGGGAGGCAGCAGTTCTTC. The encoded protein is CASSLEGRQQFF.

The gene calls are TRBV11-2 and TRBJ2-3; the match to TRBD1 covers 9 bases. CDR3 length equals 17 residues. Germline V lookup: CDR1 SGHAT, CDR2 FQNNGV. V trimming: 3 bases; J trimming: 5 bases; junction bases outside the gene matches: 12. The CDR3 loop reads CASSFPGQGRGIDTQYF. The CDR3 region has the DNA TGTGCCAGCAGCTTCCCGGGACAGGGAAGAGGAATAGATACGCAGTATTTT.

The V call is TRBV6-1, the J call TRBJ2-1, with D possibly being TRBD1 or TRBD2 (5 bases each). Germline V gene lookup returns CDR1 MNHNS and CDR2 SASEGT. The CDR3 covers 12 residues. Trimming left V 6 bases short and J 12 bases short, with 15 bases between. CDR3 in amino acids: CASSLGAGWQFF. CDR3 nucleotides: TGTGCCAGCAGCCTCGGGGCTGGGTGGCAGTTCTTC.

This sequence joins TRBV28 and TRBJ2-5; D gene uncertain. With 6 bases removed from V and 4 bases from J, the gap between germline ends came to 15 bases. The germline V gene encodes CDR1 MDHEN and CDR2 SYDVKM. The CDR3 is 14 amino acids. The CDR3 DNA sequence: TGTGCCAGCAGACGGGCCTACACTTCAGAGACCCAGTACTTC. This gives the protein CASRRAYTSETQYF. The entire variable domain, with the rest obtained from reference TRBV28 and TRBJ2-5, is as follows: DVKVTQSSRYLVKRTGEKVFLECVQDMDHENMFWYRQDPGLGLRLIYFSYDVKMKEKGDIPEGYSVSREKKERFSLILESASTNQTSMYLCASRRAYTSETQYFGPGTRLLVL.

The rearrangement joins TRBV6-6 to TRBJ1-3; D is uncertain. Germline CDR1 and CDR2: MNHNY and SVGAGI (reference sequence). This CDR3 has 15 amino acids. V lost 6 bases and J lost 0, with 12 bases in between. CDR3 sequence: CASSPHESSGNTIYF. The CDR3 nucleotides are TGTGCCAGCAGCCCTCATGAGAGCTCTGGAAACACCATATATTTT.

With respect to this clone: This same CDR3 is encoded by further DNA sequences in the sample. The gene calls are TRBV9 and TRBJ1-5, with a tentative D call TRBD1 (5 bases). The V end lost 7 bases, the J end lost 4 bases, and 15 bases lay between the germline ends. CDR1 and CDR2 from the germline V gene are SGDLS and YYNGEE. CDR3 length: 14 amino acids. The CDR3 spells CASSGGGANQPQHF. The CDR3 bases are TGTGCCAGCTCCGGCGGGGGTGCAAATCAGCCCCAGCATTTT.

This clone showed up just once. The V call is TRBV9, the J call TRBJ2-7; 12 bases are shared with TRBD2. This CDR3 has 15 residues. Germline CDR1 SGDLS, CDR2 YYNGEE. V shed 3 bases, J shed 3 bases, and the junction held 4 bases outside the gene matches. CDR3 sequence: CASSASGRVDYEQYF. As DNA, the CDR3 is TGTGCCAGCAGCGCTAGCGGGAGGGTTGACTACGAGCAGTACTTC.

CDR3 sequence reads: CASSLWGEREQYF. In nucleotides, the CDR3 is TGCGCCAGCAGCTTGTGGGGGGAACGCGAGCAGTACTTC. The V and J genes are TRBV5-1 and TRBJ2-7; weak D call: TRBD2 (6 bases). The length of the CDR3 is 13 residues. Germline CDR1 is SGHRS and CDR2 is YFSETQ. Trimming left V 1 base short and J 6 bases short, with 11 bases between.

This clone was detected only a few times. This chain links TRBV18 with TRBJ2-3; D gene unclear. This CDR3 has 12 amino acids. Per germline, CDR1 KGHSH and CDR2 LQKENI. Trimming stripped 5 bases from V and 1 base from J, with 4 bases between. The CDR3 DNA follows: TGTGCCAGCTCAGTCGGCACAGATACGCAGTATTTT. Translation: CASSVGTDTQYF.

In this sample, this clone turned up once. The chain has TRBV19 and TRBJ1-2; D unresolved. This CDR3 region has 13 residues. CDR1 LNHDA and CDR2 SQIVND come from the germline V gene (reference sequence). Trimming stripped 2 bases from V and 5 bases from J, with 9 bases between. The CDR3 DNA sequence: TGTGCCAGTAGTATAAGGACCGTATATGGCTACACCTTC. It yields the protein CASSIRTVYGYTF.

The genes are TRBV9 and TRBJ2-7, with 12 nucleotides matching TRBD2. V dropped 3 bases and J dropped 5; count of bases not matched to a gene: 0. Germline CDR1 and CDR2: SGDLS and YYNGEE. The CDR3 is 13 amino acids. CDR3 nucleotides: TGTGCCAGCAGCGGGACTAGCGGGAACGAGCAGTACTTC. It translates to CASSGTSGNEQYF.

The chain joins TRBV19 to TRBJ2-7; 14 bases map to TRBD2. Trimming at V came to 4 bases and at J to 3 bases, leaving 5 bases not matched to a gene. Germline V gene lookup returns CDR1 LNHDA and CDR2 SQIVND (reference sequence). CDR3 size: 16 residues. The CDR3 bases are TGTGCCAGTAGTAACCCTGGGACTAGCGGGAGCTACGAGCAGTACTTC. It yields the protein CASSNPGTSGSYEQYF.